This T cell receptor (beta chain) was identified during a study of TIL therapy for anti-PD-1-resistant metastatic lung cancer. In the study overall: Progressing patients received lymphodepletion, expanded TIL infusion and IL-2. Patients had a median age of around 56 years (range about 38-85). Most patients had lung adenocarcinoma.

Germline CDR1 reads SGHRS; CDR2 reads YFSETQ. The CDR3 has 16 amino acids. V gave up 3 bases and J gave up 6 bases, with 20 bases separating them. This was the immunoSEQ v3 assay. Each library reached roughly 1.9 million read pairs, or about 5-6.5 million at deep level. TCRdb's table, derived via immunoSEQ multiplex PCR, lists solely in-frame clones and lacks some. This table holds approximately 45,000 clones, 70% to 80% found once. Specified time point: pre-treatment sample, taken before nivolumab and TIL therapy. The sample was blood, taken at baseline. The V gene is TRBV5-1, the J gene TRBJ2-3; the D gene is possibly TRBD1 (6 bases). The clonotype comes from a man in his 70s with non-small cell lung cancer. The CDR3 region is CASSSGQNWIVDTQYF. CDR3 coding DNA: TGCGCCAGCAGCTCCGGACAGAATTGGATAGTCGATACGCAGTATTTT.